The rows below give T cell receptor beta chains drawn from one sample of a study of blood T cell repertoires in COVID-19. The data were produced by immunoSEQ multiplex PCR, yet TCRdb's version contains in-frame clones alone and is incomplete. The sample has 60,000 or so clones, around 90% seen once. Sequencing used peripheral blood. The receptors were gathered from a human donor with acute or convalescent COVID-19. The donor label of this sample is uncertain. Each CDR3 is given with its conserved first and last residue. Each record gives: CDR3 protein, CDR3 DNA, D gene, clone size, V gene, J gene. A D gene is named only where the DNA matches it firmly. Rows give clone size only sometimes, using once, few, many, or a class for an expanded clone.

CDR3: CASTSHLRGQGTFEQYF; DNA: TGTGCCAGCACCAGTCATCTACGGGGACAGGGGACGTTCGAGCAGTACTTC; D: TRBD1; size: -; V: TRBV28; J: TRBJ2-7
CDR3: CASSSSSGTGSSTNEKLFF; DNA: TGTGCCAGCAGTTCCTCCTCCGGGACAGGGTCCTCAACTAATGAAAAACTGTTTTTT; D: TRBD1; size: -; V: TRBV28; J: TRBJ1-4
CDR3: CASGGGRAYEQYF; DNA: TGCGCCAGCGGTGGCGGGAGGGCCTACGAGCAGTACTTC; D: TRBD2; size: -; V: TRBV10-2; J: TRBJ2-7
CDR3: CASSPGTGRGPGELFF; DNA: TGTGCCAGCAGCCCAGGGACAGGGCGGGGACCCGGGGAGCTGTTTTTT; D: TRBD1; size: -; V: TRBV11-3; J: TRBJ2-2
CDR3: CASSPTYGVDTQYF; DNA: TGTGCCAGCAGCCCAACCTACGGGGTAGATACGCAGTATTTT; D: -; size: -; V: TRBV7-3; J: TRBJ2-3
CDR3: CASRSTGTGVGKQFF; DNA: TGTGCCAGCAGGTCCACCGGGACAGGGGTGGGAAAGCAGTTCTTC; D: TRBD1; size: -; V: TRBV11-3; J: TRBJ2-1
CDR3: CASSPDSYTGELFF; DNA: TGTGCCAGCAGTCCAGACAGCTACACCGGGGAGCTGTTTTTT; D: -; size: -; V: TRBV6-2/TRBV6-3; J: TRBJ2-2
CDR3: CASSFNRDRGETQYF; DNA: TGTGCCAGCAGTTTTAACCGGGACAGGGGCGAGACCCAGTACTTC; D: TRBD1; size: -; V: TRBV6-5; J: TRBJ2-5
CDR3: CASSPGGGRVDGYTF; DNA: TGTGCCAGTAGTCCCGGCGGGGGTCGCGTGGATGGCTACACCTTC; D: -; size: few; V: TRBV19; J: TRBJ1-2
CDR3: CSSGITSYNEQFF; DNA: TGTTCGAGCGGGATAACCTCCTACAATGAGCAGTTCTTC; D: TRBD2; size: -; V: TRBV19; J: TRBJ2-1
CDR3: CAAGGQGYSGNTIYF; DNA: TGTGCCGCGGGGGGACAGGGTTACTCTGGAAACACCATATATTTT; D: TRBD1; size: -; V: TRBV28; J: TRBJ1-3
CDR3: CASSFMSLQGTDTQYF; DNA: TGCGCCAGCAGCTTTATGAGCCTACAGGGAACAGATACGCAGTATTTT; D: -; size: -; V: TRBV5-1; J: TRBJ2-3
CDR3: CAIMRTSGGNEQFF; DNA: TGTGCCATCATGAGGACTAGCGGGGGTAATGAGCAGTTCTTC; D: TRBD2; size: -; V: TRBV10-3; J: TRBJ2-1
CDR3: CASSFSDRAYEQYF; DNA: TGTGCCAGCAGCTTTTCGGACAGGGCCTACGAGCAGTACTTC; D: TRBD1; size: -; V: TRBV7-8; J: TRBJ2-7
CDR3: CASLTGGLAKDTQYF; DNA: TGTGCCAGCTTGACGGGGGGACTAGCCAAAGATACGCAGTATTTT; D: TRBD2; size: -; V: TRBV28; J: TRBJ2-3
CDR3: CASSPPRTGVGETQYF; DNA: TGTGCCAGCAGCCCACCTCGGACAGGGGTAGGAGAGACCCAGTACTTC; D: TRBD1; size: once; V: TRBV28; J: TRBJ2-5
CDR3: CASSLGGGRTGELFF; DNA: TGCGCCAGCAGTCTAGGGGGCGGTCGGACCGGGGAGCTGTTTTTT; D: TRBD1; size: -; V: TRBV5-1; J: TRBJ2-2
CDR3: CASSESKFSSNQPQHF; DNA: TGTGCCAGCAGTGAATCAAAGTTCAGTTCCAATCAGCCCCAGCATTTT; D: -; size: few; V: TRBV25-1; J: TRBJ1-5
CDR3: CASSWGGQGDTEAFF; DNA: TGTGCCAGCAGTTGGGGGGGACAGGGAGACACTGAAGCTTTCTTT; D: TRBD1; size: -; V: TRBV6-2/TRBV6-3; J: TRBJ1-1
CDR3: CSARATYEQYF; DNA: TGCAGTGCTAGGGCAACCTACGAGCAGTACTTC; D: -; size: -; V: TRBV20-1; J: TRBJ2-7
CDR3: CASSSTGGLETQYF; DNA: TGTGCCAGCAGCTCCACAGGGGGCTTAGAGACCCAGTACTTC; D: TRBD1; size: -; V: TRBV7-3; J: TRBJ2-5
CDR3: CASSQGGRTAYF; DNA: TGTGCCAGCAGCCAAGGTGGCCGCACCGCGTACTTC; D: -; size: -; V: TRBV3-1/TRBV3-2; J: TRBJ2-7